This TCR beta chain was recovered during a study of T-cell reconstitution after alpha-beta-depleted transplantation in children. General study points: Most T-cell counts and diversity one year after the transplant came from T cells that were newly produced. Several hundred graft clones that had expanded were reportedly the source of alpha-beta T cells about two months after transplant.

Construction of the TCRbeta library involved unique molecular identifiers. One entry per CDR3 protein results from TCRdb running MiXCR on the PCR reads. The sample contains tens of thousands of distinct CDR3 sequences, roughly 14% of which appear only once. The CDR3 extends over 15 amino acids. Per germline, CDR1 SGHRS and CDR2 YFSETQ. V lost 4 bases and J lost 2; bases outside the gene matches: 9. The sample holds many counts of this clonotype. Its antigen is unidentified. The receptor comes from a male patient aged 2-9 years who had a stem cell transplant for acute lymphoblastic leukemia, so the T cells may come from the graft donor. The chain carries TRBV5-1 and TRBJ2-7; 7 nucleotides agree with TRBD2. The sequences come from PBMCs, mostly from graft donor cells, collected 180 days after TCRalphabeta/CD19-depleted stem cell transplant. CDR3 sequence reads: CASSVQGGPAYEQYF. The DNA for the CDR3 is TGCGCCAGCAGCGTCCAGGGAGGGCCGGCCTACGAGCAGTACTTC.